The source of this T cell receptor (beta chain) is a study of blood T cell repertoires in COVID-19 (dated by TCRdb to the early 2020s). The study in broad terms: Samples from collaborators originated in the United States, Italy and Spain and spanned both the acute and convalescent phases of COVID-19. The material from the prospective study consisted of cDNA or gDNA derived from T cells, B-cell-depleted T cells, or PBMCs. Deeply sampled blood TCRbeta repertoires from subjects exposed to, actively infected with, or recovered from COVID-19 were included in the dataset. The repertoires were released in a freely available public database intended as a resource for research on the immune response to SARS-CoV-2. Samples came from the ongoing ImmuneRACE study (first 160 participants) plus 1,254 subjects from 6 global collaborators. Sample metadata almost always included a de-identified subject ID, COVID-19 status, age in years and sex. Where available, HLA class I and class II types were obtained from metadata supplied by the sample provider rather than from assay-based typing.

TCRbeta CDR3 regions were amplified from genomic DNA by means of the immunoSEQ Assay, a bias-controlled multiplex PCR. As for the original processing: The number of nucleated cells in each sample was estimated by amplification of reference gene primers within the assay. To quantify the absolute abundance of each unique TCRbeta CDR3 rearrangement, sequence reads were collapsed and filtered. For each sample, productive Simpson clonality was calculated by taking the square root of Simpson's diversity index across productive rearrangements. The table was pulled from immuneACCESS by TCRdb, which kept in-frame rearrangements only. Such tables lose some clones; where checked, under half of the loss comes from unresolved V genes, and the rest has no known cause. V, J and clone size are those of that table, while D and trimming were read from the DNA. Counted in this sample were a few hundred thousand clones; roughly nine tenths of them appeared once. 4.6% of the sample is taken by the ten largest.

What the work shows at the level of the full study, not this receptor alone: Clinical and demographic metadata were provided uncurated, with the amount varying by source and participant.

Another Seattle source contributed samples from volunteer blood donors who had recovered from COVID-19. The collaborating institutions used their own protocols to collect whole blood in K2EDTA tubes. For TCRbeta analysis, collaborators shipped samples in one of three forms: frozen whole blood, isolated PBMCs, or DNA extracted from either of those sample types. The CDR3 covers 13 residues, taking in both the cysteine and the phenylalanine. The CDR3 DNA has 39 bases and is translated from base 1. V was cut back by 3 bases and J by 8 bases, leaving a gap of 11 bases between them. With regard to this clone: It lacks a known antigen. Qualities for individual bases were not recorded, and no much larger clone is one base off.

This sequence uses TRBV12-3 or TRBV12-4 and TRBJ2-1, and the D gene may be TRBD2, 5 bases matching. This sequence originates from a woman between 40 and 55 years old who had recovered from COVID-19. The sample was peripheral blood. This receptor has the CDR3 CASSFLGSDEQFF. The DNA sequence is TGTGCCAGCAGTTTTCTTGGTAGCGATGAGCAGTTCTTC.